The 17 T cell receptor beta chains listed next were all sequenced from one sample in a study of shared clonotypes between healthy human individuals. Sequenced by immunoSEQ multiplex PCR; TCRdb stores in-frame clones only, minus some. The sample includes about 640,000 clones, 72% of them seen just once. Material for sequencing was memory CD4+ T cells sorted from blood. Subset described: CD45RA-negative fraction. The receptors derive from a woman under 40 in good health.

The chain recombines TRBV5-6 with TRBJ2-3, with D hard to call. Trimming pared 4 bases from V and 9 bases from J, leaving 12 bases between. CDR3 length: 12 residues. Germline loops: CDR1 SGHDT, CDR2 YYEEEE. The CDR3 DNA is TGTGCCAGCAGCCGAACACAATTGACGCAGTATTTT. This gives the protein CASSRTQLTQYF.

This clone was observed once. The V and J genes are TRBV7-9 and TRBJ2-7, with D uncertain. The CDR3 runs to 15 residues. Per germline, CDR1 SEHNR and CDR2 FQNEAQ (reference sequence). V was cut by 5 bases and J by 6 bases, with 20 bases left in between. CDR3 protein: CASSATVAGRSEQYF. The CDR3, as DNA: TGTGCCAGCAGCGCAACGGTAGCAGGCCGTTCCGAGCAGTACTTC.

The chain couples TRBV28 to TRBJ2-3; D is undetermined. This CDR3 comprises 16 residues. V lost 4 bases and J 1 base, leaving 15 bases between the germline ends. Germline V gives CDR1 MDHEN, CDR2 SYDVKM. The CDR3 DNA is TGTGCCAGCAGTTCCGTTGGGGAAAGCGGCACAGATACGCAGTATTTT. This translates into CASSSVGESGTDTQYF.

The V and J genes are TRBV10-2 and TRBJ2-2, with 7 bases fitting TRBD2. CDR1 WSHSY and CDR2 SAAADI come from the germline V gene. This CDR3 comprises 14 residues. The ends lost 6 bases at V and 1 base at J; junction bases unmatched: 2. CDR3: CASSTSENTGELFF. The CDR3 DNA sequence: TGCGCCAGCAGCACTAGCGAGAACACCGGGGAGCTGTTTTTT.

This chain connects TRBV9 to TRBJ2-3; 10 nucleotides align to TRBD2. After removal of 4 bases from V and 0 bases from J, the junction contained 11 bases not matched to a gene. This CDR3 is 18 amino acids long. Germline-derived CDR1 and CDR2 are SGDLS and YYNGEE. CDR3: CASSSRPGLAASTDTQYF. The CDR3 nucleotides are TGTGCCAGCAGCTCCAGACCAGGACTAGCGGCTAGCACAGATACGCAGTATTTT.

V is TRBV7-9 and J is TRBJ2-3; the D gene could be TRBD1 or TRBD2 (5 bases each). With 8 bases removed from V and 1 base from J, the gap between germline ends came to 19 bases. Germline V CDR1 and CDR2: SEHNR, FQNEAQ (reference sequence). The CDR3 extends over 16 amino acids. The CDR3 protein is CASAPRGGSRTDTQYF. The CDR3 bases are TGTGCCAGCGCCCCGAGGGGCGGATCACGCACAGATACGCAGTATTTT.

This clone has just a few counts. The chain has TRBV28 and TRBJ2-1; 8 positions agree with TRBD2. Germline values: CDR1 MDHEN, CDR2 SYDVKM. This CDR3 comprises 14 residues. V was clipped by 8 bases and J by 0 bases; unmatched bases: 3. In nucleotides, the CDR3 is TGTGCCAGCGTAAGCGGGAGCTCCTACAATGAGCAGTTCTTC. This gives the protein CASVSGSSYNEQFF.

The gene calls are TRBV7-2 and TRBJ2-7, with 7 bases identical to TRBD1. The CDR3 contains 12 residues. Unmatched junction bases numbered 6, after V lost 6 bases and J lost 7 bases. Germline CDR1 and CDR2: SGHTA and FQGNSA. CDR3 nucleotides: TGTGCCAGCAGTAGAGGGGGCGAGGAGCAGTACTTC. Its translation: CASSRGGEEQYF.

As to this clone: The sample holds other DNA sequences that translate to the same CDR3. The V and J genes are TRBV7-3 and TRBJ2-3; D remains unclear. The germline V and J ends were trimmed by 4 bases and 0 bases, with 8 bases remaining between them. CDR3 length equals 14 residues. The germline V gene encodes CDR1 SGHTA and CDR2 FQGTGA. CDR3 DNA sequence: TGTGCCAGCAGCTCGGGCCTAAGCACAGATACGCAGTATTTT. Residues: CASSSGLSTDTQYF.

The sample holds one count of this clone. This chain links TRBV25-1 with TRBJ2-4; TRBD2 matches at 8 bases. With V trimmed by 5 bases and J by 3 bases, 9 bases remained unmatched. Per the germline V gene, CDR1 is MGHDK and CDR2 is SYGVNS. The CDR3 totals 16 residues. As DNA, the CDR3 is TGTGCCAGCAGTACCACTAGCGGTACTTACAAAAACATTCAGTACTTC. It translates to CASSTTSGTYKNIQYF.

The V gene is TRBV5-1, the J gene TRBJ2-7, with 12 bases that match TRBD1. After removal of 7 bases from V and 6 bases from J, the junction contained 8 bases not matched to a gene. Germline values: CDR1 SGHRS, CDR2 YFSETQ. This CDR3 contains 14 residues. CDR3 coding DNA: TGCGCCAGCCATCCCGGGACAGGGGGCAGCGAGCAGTACTTC. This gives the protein CASHPGTGGSEQYF. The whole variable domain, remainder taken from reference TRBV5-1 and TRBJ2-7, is KAGVTQTPRYLIKTRGQQVTLSCSPISGHRSVSWYQQTPGQGLQFLFEYFSETQRNKGNFPGRFSGRQFSNSRSEMNVSTLELGDSALYLCASHPGTGGSEQYFGPGTRLTVT.

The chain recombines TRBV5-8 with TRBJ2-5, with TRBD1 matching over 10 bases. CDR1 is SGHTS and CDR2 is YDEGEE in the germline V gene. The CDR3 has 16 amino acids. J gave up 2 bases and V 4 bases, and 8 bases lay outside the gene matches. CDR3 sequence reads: CASSQEGQGFQETQYF. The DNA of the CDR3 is TGTGCCAGCAGCCAAGAGGGACAGGGGTTTCAAGAGACCCAGTACTTC.

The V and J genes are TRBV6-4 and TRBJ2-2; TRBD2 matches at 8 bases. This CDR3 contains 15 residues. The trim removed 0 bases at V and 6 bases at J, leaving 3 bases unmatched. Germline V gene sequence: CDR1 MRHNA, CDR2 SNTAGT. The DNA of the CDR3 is TGTGCCAGCAGTGACTCCGAGCGGGAGTCCGGGGAGCTGTTTTTT. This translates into CASSDSERESGELFF.

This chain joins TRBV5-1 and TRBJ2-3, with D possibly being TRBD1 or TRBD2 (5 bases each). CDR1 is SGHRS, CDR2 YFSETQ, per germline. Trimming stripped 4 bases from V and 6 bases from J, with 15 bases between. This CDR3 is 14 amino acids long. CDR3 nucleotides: TGCGCCAGCAGCCCGGGGACCGAGGGTGATACGCAGTATTTT. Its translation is CASSPGTEGDTQYF.

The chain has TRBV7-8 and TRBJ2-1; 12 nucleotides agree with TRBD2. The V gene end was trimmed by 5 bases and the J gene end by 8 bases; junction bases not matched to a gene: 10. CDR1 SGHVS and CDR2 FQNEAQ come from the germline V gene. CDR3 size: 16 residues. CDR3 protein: CASSNTPGLAGYEQFF. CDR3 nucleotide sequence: TGTGCCAGCAGCAACACCCCGGGACTAGCGGGCTATGAGCAGTTCTTC.

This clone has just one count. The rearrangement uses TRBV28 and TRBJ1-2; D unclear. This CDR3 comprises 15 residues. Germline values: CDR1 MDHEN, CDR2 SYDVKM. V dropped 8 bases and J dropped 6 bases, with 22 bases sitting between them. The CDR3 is CASGSTGVTGNGYTF. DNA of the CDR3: TGTGCCAGCGGGAGTACGGGAGTAACTGGGAATGGCTACACCTTC.

CDR3 bases: TGTGCCAGCAGGGCTCCTGTCATCATGAACACCGGGGAGCTGTTTTTT. Translating gives CASRAPVIMNTGELFF. V is TRBV7-9 and J is TRBJ2-2; unclear D gene. The V end lost 6 bases, the J end lost 1 base, and 15 bases lay between the germline ends. The CDR3 length is 16 residues. Germline loops: CDR1 SEHNR, CDR2 FQNEAQ (reference sequence). The full variable domain, its missing parts supplied by reference TRBV7-9 and TRBJ2-2, is DTGVSQNPRHKITKRGQNVTFRCDPISEHNRLYWYRQTLGQGPEFLTYFQNEAQLEKSRLLSDRFSAERPKGSFSTLEIQRTEQGDSAMYLCASRAPVIMNTGELFFGEGSRLTVL.